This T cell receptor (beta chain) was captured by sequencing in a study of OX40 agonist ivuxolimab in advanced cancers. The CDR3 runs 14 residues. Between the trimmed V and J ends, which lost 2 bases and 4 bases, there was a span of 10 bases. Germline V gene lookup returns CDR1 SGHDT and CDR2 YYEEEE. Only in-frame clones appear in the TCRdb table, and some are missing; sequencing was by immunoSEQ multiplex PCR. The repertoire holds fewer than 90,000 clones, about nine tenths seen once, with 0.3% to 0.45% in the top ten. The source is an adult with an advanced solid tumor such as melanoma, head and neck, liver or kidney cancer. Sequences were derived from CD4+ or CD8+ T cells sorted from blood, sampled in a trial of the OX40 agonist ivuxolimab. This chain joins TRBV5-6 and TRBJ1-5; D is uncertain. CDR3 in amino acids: CASSFFASNQPQHF. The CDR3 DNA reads TGTGCCAGCAGCTTTTTCGCTTCTAATCAGCCCCAGCATTTT.